The 8 T cell receptor beta chains listed next were all sequenced from one sample in a study of cytomegalovirus exposure and HLA in healthy donors. In the PCR, 60 Vbeta and 13 Jbeta primers were used. Assay: immunoSEQ multiplex PCR; the TCRdb copy retains only in-frame clones and omits some. Of some 150,000 clones listed, 70% to 80% are singletons. The sequenced sample consisted of PBMCs. The receptors were sampled from a woman aged 25 to 39 in good health and CMV-seropositive.

This rearrangement joins TRBV6-1 to TRBJ1-2; TRBD1 matches at 10 bases. This CDR3 spans 15 amino acids. V dropped 7 bases and J dropped 4; count of bases not matched to a gene: 9. Per the germline V gene, CDR1 is MNHNS and CDR2 is SASEGT. CDR3 region: CASTGGTGDPYGYTF. The CDR3 bases are TGTGCCAGCACCGGAGGGACAGGGGACCCCTATGGCTACACCTTC.

The rearrangement joins TRBV28 to TRBJ1-2; weak D call: TRBD1 (5 bases). With 5 bases removed from V and 8 bases from J, the gap between germline ends came to 15 bases. The CDR3 contains 13 residues. CDR1 and CDR2 (germline): MDHEN, SYDVKM. Here the CDR3 DNA reads TGTGCCAGCAGTGAAGGGGTCGAGACGGGCTACACCTTC. Protein: CASSEGVETGYTF.

The V and J genes are TRBV7-8 and TRBJ2-3; D might be TRBD1 (6 bases). This CDR3 contains 16 residues. The V end lost 4 bases, the J end lost 0 bases, and 14 bases lay between the germline ends. CDR1 and CDR2 from the germline V gene are SGHVS and FQNEAQ. For the CDR3, the DNA is TGTGCCAGCAGCTCCCCCCAGGGGACGAGCACAGATACGCAGTATTTT. It encodes CASSSPQGTSTDTQYF.

The chain uses TRBV2 and TRBJ1-1, with D perhaps TRBD1 (5 bases). This CDR3 has 14 amino acids. Per germline, CDR1 SNHLY and CDR2 FYNNEI. The V end was cut by 4 bases, the J end by 3 bases, with 12 bases between. The CDR3 protein is CASSGGPGDTEAFF. Here the CDR3 DNA reads TGTGCCAGCAGTGGGGGCCCGGGGGACACTGAAGCTTTCTTT.

The V call is TRBV5-1, the J call TRBJ2-2, with D tentatively TRBD1 (6 bases). Trimming removed 4 bases at V and 3 bases at J, with 13 bases between. This CDR3 has 15 residues. From germline, CDR1 is SGHRS and CDR2 YFSETQ. The CDR3 sequence: CASSRDRSHTGELFF. The CDR3 nucleotides are TGCGCCAGCAGCAGAGACAGGTCCCACACCGGGGAGCTGTTTTTT.

The chain links TRBV9 to TRBJ1-6, with D possibly being TRBD1 (5 bases). Germline V lookup: CDR1 SGDLS, CDR2 YYNGEE. The CDR3 is 18 amino acids. V dropped 0 bases and J dropped 2 bases, with 15 bases sitting between them. Here the CDR3 DNA reads TGTGCCAGCAGCGTAGGAGGAACAGGAGGGCCCTATAATTCACCCCTCCACTTT. It is translated as CASSVGGTGGPYNSPLHF. Full variable domain (outside the CDR3, taken from reference TRBV9 and TRBJ1-6): DSGVTQTPKHLITATGQRVTLRCSPRSGDLSVYWYQQSLDQGLQFLIQYYNGEERAKGNILERFSAQQFPDLHSELNLSSLELGDSALYFCASSVGGTGGPYNSPLHFGNGTRLTVT.

The chain combines TRBV10-2 with TRBJ1-5; tentative D call: TRBD1 (5 bases). CDR1 is WSHSY, CDR2 SAAADI, per germline. V shed 8 bases and J shed 1 base, with 21 bases lying between them. CDR3 length equals 17 residues. The chain's CDR3 is CASGGAGVDMSNQPQHF. The CDR3 DNA reads as TGCGCCAGCGGCGGGGCGGGAGTGGACATGAGCAATCAGCCCCAGCATTTT.

The chain links TRBV19 to TRBJ1-5; D is perhaps TRBD1 (5 bases). Germline V gives CDR1 LNHDA, CDR2 SQIVND (reference sequence). The V end was cut by 5 bases, the J end by 4 bases, with 12 bases between. CDR3 length equals 14 residues. For the CDR3, the DNA is TGTGCCAGTAGTCGCTGGGGGGAAAATCAGCCCCAGCATTTT. Its protein product is CASSRWGENQPQHF.